The 31 T cell receptor beta chains in this list originate from one sample, sequenced in a study of Ad26.COV2.S vaccination and SARS-CoV-2 variants. Generated by immunoSEQ multiplex PCR, the TCRdb table keeps only in-frame clones and is missing some. The table has about 350,000 clones, approximately 90% seen once. The starting material was peripheral blood, obtained after recovery from COVID-19. Receptor source: a human donor who had recovered from COVID-19.

The V and J genes are TRBV19 and TRBJ1-4; TRBD1 matches 7 bases. With V trimmed by 5 bases and J by 8 bases, 5 bases remained unmatched. The CDR3 runs to 13 residues. In germline, CDR1 is LNHDA, CDR2 SQIVND (reference sequence). Here the CDR3 reads CASSPQGVEKLFF. As DNA, the CDR3 is TGTGCCAGTAGTCCCCAGGGGGTAGAAAAACTGTTTTTT.

The chain recombines TRBV25-1 with TRBJ2-3; 8 bases fit TRBD1. The germline CDR1 and CDR2 sequences are MGHDK and SYGVNS. The V gene end was trimmed by 4 bases and the J gene end by 1 base; junction bases not matched to a gene: 4. The CDR3 consists of 15 residues. The chain's CDR3 is CASSGLTGGTDTQYF. The CDR3 DNA reads TGTGCCAGCAGTGGTCTGACAGGGGGCACAGATACGCAGTATTTT.

Comment on this clone: The same CDR3 is also encoded by other DNA sequences in this sample. V and J are TRBV9 and TRBJ2-1; 7 bases match TRBD1. CDR1 is SGDLS, CDR2 YYNGEE, per germline. The CDR3 length is 15 residues. The V segment lost 0 bases and the J segment 2 bases; nucleotides outside the gene matches: 2. In nucleotides, the CDR3 is TGTGCCAGCAGCGTAGAGGGGACAGCCTACAATGAGCAGTTCTTC. Translation: CASSVEGTAYNEQFF.

This rearrangement joins TRBV7-8 to TRBJ1-2; 12 bases map to TRBD1. The CDR3 extends over 17 amino acids. V lost 3 bases to trimming and J lost 2 bases; unmatched junction nucleotides: 7. From germline, CDR1 is SGHVS and CDR2 FQNEAQ. For the CDR3, the DNA is TGTGCCAGCAGCTTGAGGGACAGGGGGCGAGAAAACTATGGCTACACCTTC. This gives the protein CASSLRDRGRENYGYTF.

This chain uses TRBV6-1 with TRBJ1-3; a possible D gene is TRBD1 (6 bases). CDR3 length: 15 amino acids. V was shortened by 6 bases and J by 0 bases, with 12 bases between the two germline ends. Germline-derived CDR1 and CDR2 are MNHNS and SASEGT. The CDR3 region is CASRSTGLSGNTIYF. The DNA of the CDR3 is TGTGCCAGCAGGTCGACAGGCCTCTCTGGAAACACCATATATTTT.

The CDR3, as DNA: TGTGCCAGCACCGAGTTTACGGGGCGGCTAAACTATGGCTACACCTTC. Amino acids: CASTEFTGRLNYGYTF. The chain has TRBV2 and TRBJ1-2; D may be TRBD1 (5 bases). CDR1 SNHLY and CDR2 FYNNEI come from the germline V gene. The CDR3 is 16 residues long. The ends were cut back, 7 bases at V and 2 bases at J, with 20 bases in the middle.

The chain links TRBV18 to TRBJ1-1; 8 positions match TRBD1. CDR1 is KGHSH and CDR2 is LQKENI in the germline V gene. This CDR3 comprises 15 residues. J lost 4 bases, V lost 4 bases, and 8 bases had no gene match. The CDR3 coding sequence is TGTGCCAGCTCACAAGGGACAGACAGGGGCACTGAAGCTTTCTTT. Translating it yields CASSQGTDRGTEAFF.

This chain links TRBV6-6 with TRBJ2-3; D is unresolved. V was clipped by 0 bases and J by 5 bases, with 3 bases between them. The CDR3 contains 12 residues. Germline V gives CDR1 MNHNY, CDR2 SVGAGI (reference sequence). CDR3 region: CASSYSGDTQYF. The CDR3 DNA reads as TGTGCCAGCAGTTACTCGGGAGATACGCAGTATTTT.

V gene TRBV6-1 combines with J gene TRBJ1-2; no clear D gene. Between the trimmed V and J ends, which lost 1 base and 8 bases, there was a span of 11 bases. The CDR3 extends over 13 amino acids. Germline V gives CDR1 MNHNS, CDR2 SASEGT. The CDR3 loop reads CASSEVKGEGYTF. The CDR3 DNA sequence: TGTGCCAGCAGTGAAGTGAAGGGAGAAGGCTACACCTTC.

The CDR3 region has the DNA TGCGCCAGCAGCGAACAGGGGGGACATAGCAATCAGCCCCAGCATTTT. Protein product: CASSEQGGHSNQPQHF. The chain uses TRBV5-1 and TRBJ1-5; 8 bases map to TRBD1. The V segment lost 4 bases and the J segment 0 bases; nucleotides outside the gene matches: 6. The CDR3 contains 16 residues. The V gene's germline CDR1 is SGHRS and CDR2 YFSETQ.

The genes are TRBV27 and TRBJ2-1; D might be TRBD1 (5 bases). CDR3 size: 12 residues. Germline CDR1 reads MNHEY; CDR2 reads SMNVEV (reference sequence). CDR3 sequence (DNA): TGTGCAAGTTTAGGGCAGGGCAATGAGCAGTTCTTC. Translating gives CASLGQGNEQFF.

This clone was found once. The chain employs TRBV5-1 and TRBJ1-2; D may be TRBD1 (6 bases). The CDR3 has 15 residues. In germline, CDR1 is SGHRS, CDR2 YFSETQ. With 2 bases removed from V and 3 bases from J, the gap between germline ends came to 14 bases. In DNA, the CDR3 is TGCGCCAGCAGCTTTAACAGGGCAAACTACTATGGCTACACCTTC. This sequence encodes CASSFNRANYYGYTF.

The chain employs TRBV6-6 and TRBJ2-1; no clear D. This CDR3 has 11 amino acids. V dropped 8 bases and J dropped 10 bases, with 12 bases sitting between them. From germline, CDR1 is MNHNY and CDR2 SVGAGI (reference sequence). CDR3: CASGLTIEQFF. DNA of the CDR3: TGTGCCAGCGGCTTAACGATAGAGCAGTTCTTC.

This chain connects TRBV3-1 (or the pseudogene TRBV3-2) to TRBJ1-2, with 10 nucleotides matching TRBD1. V lost 4 bases, J lost 9 bases, and 8 bases stayed unmatched. From germline, CDR1 is LGHDT and CDR2 YNNKEL (reference sequence). The CDR3 totals 14 residues. The CDR3 region is CASSLAPGQGSYTF. In DNA, the CDR3 is TGTGCCAGCAGCCTAGCCCCGGGACAGGGGAGCTACACCTTC.

The chain joins TRBV5-6 to TRBJ1-2; D unclear. V was clipped by 6 bases and J by 4 bases, with 16 bases between them. The germline CDR1 and CDR2 sequences are SGHDT and YYEEEE. This CDR3 contains 14 residues. Here the CDR3 DNA reads TGTGCCAGCACCCGCTCGAGAACTGTCTATGGCTACACCTTC. Protein product: CASTRSRTVYGYTF.

The rearrangement links TRBV10-3 to TRBJ1-1, with D tentatively TRBD1 (5 bases). The CDR3 spans 14 residues. The germline CDR1 and CDR2 sequences are ENHRY and SYGVKD. V lost 3 bases and J lost 11, with 19 bases in between. This CDR3 reads CAISESSGGGPAFF. The DNA of the CDR3 is TGTGCCATCAGTGAAAGTTCCGGGGGTGGGCCTGCTTTCTTT.

The V call is TRBV5-1, the J call TRBJ2-7; the match to TRBD1 covers 9 bases. V lost 3 bases to trimming and J lost 2 bases; unmatched junction nucleotides: 3. The germline gives CDR1 SGHRS, CDR2 YFSETQ. The CDR3 extends over 14 amino acids. The CDR3 bases are TGCGCCAGCAGCTACAGGGGGCTGACCTACGAGCAGTACTTC. The encoded protein is CASSYRGLTYEQYF.

The chain joins TRBV24-1 to TRBJ2-5; D assignment may be TRBD1 or TRBD2 (5 bases each). Germline assignment: CDR1 KGHDR and CDR2 SFDVKD. V was pared by 4 bases and J by 2 bases, with 13 bases between. The CDR3 is 15 amino acids. The CDR3 spells CATSEAGSGQETQYF. In DNA form, the CDR3 reads TGTGCCACCAGTGAGGCAGGGAGTGGGCAAGAGACCCAGTACTTC.

In this sample, this clone turned up once. J is TRBJ2-2 and V is TRBV9; 8 bases align to TRBD1. With V trimmed by 4 bases and J by 0 bases, 5 bases remained unmatched. Germline V gene data show CDR1 as SGDLS and CDR2 as YYNGEE. The CDR3 spans 16 residues. CDR3 bases: TGTGCCAGCAGCAGCCACAGGGGGACGAACACCGGGGAGCTGTTTTTT. Amino acid sequence: CASSSHRGTNTGELFF.

V usage is TRBV18 and J usage is TRBJ1-2; 9 bases line up with TRBD1. Germline V gene data show CDR1 as KGHSH and CDR2 as LQKENI. V was clipped by 4 bases and J by 3 bases; unmatched bases: 9. This CDR3 has 16 residues. CDR3 nucleotides: TGTGCCAGCTCACGACCCGGGACAGGGTTTGACTATGGCTACACCTTC. Its translation: CASSRPGTGFDYGYTF.

The chain joins TRBV11-2 to TRBJ2-5; a possible D gene is TRBD2 (5 bases). The CDR3 contains 13 residues. The V gene lost 4 bases and the J gene lost 7 bases, with 13 bases spanning the gap. Germline CDR1 SGHAT, CDR2 FQNNGV. For the CDR3, the DNA is TGTGCCAGCAGCTCAGAGGGAGTTGGGACCCAGTACTTC. Amino acids: CASSSEGVGTQYF. Full variable domain (remainder filled in from reference TRBV11-2 and TRBJ2-5): EAGVAQSPRYKIIEKRQSVAFWCNPISGHATLYWYQQILGQGPKLLIQFQNNGVVDDSQLPKDRFSAERLKGVDSTLKIQPAKLEDSAVYLCASSSEGVGTQYFGPGTRLLVL.

This clone turned up a few times. The rearrangement joins TRBV4-1 to TRBJ1-5; maybe TRBD1 (6 bases). The CDR3 sequence is 14 residues long. V lost 3 bases and J lost 7, with 13 bases in between. Germline CDR1 MGHRA, CDR2 YSYEKL. In DNA, the CDR3 is TGCGCCAGCAGCCATCCAGGGGATCGGCAGCCCCAGCATTTT. It encodes CASSHPGDRQPQHF.

J is TRBJ2-1 and V is TRBV7-2; 11 bases agree with TRBD1. J lost 7 bases, V lost 4 bases, and 9 bases had no gene match. This CDR3 spans 16 amino acids. CDR1 is SGHTA, CDR2 FQGNSA, per germline. CDR3 bases: TGTGCCAGCAGCTACGGACAGGGGGCCTCTCGGAATGAGCAGTTCTTC. As protein: CASSYGQGASRNEQFF.

The rearrangement joins TRBV7-6 to TRBJ2-2; 10 bases align to TRBD2. There are 15 residues in the CDR3. Per the germline V gene, CDR1 is SGHVS and CDR2 is FNYEAQ. The V gene end was trimmed by 3 bases and the J gene end by 5 bases; junction bases not matched to a gene: 3. The CDR3 is CASSFSTSGTGELFF. The CDR3 DNA sequence: TGTGCCAGCAGCTTTTCGACTAGCGGGACCGGGGAGCTGTTTTTT.

The chain's CDR3 is CASSIQGYSPLHF. In nucleotides, the CDR3 is TGTGCCAGCAGTATACAGGGTTATTCACCCCTCCACTTT. The rearrangement uses TRBV28 and TRBJ1-6; the D gene is possibly TRBD1 (6 bases). The V end was cut by 5 bases, the J end by 8 bases, with 10 bases between. The germline V gene has CDR1 MDHEN and CDR2 SYDVKM. This CDR3 has 13 amino acids.

The chain recombines TRBV29-1 with TRBJ1-2; possibly TRBD1 for D (6 bases). The CDR3 runs to 12 residues. V lost 7 bases and J 4 bases, leaving 13 bases between the germline ends. The germline CDR1 and CDR2 sequences are SQVTM and ANQGSEA. The CDR3 sequence: CSGVDRVYGYTF. Written as DNA, the CDR3 is TGCAGCGGCGTGGACAGAGTCTATGGCTACACCTTC.

The chain employs TRBV19 and TRBJ2-2; 9 bases match TRBD1. Germline values: CDR1 LNHDA, CDR2 SQIVND (reference sequence). CDR3 length: 16 residues. V shed 5 bases, J shed 4 bases, and the junction held 8 bases outside the gene matches. The CDR3 spells CASSSGQGKGTGELFF. The CDR3 DNA reads as TGTGCCAGTAGTTCGGGACAGGGTAAGGGCACCGGGGAGCTGTTTTTT.

The chain employs TRBV19 and TRBJ1-1; D is possibly TRBD1 (5 bases). The CDR3 covers 14 residues. V was shortened by 7 bases and J by 11 bases, with 23 bases between the two germline ends. Germline CDR1 and CDR2: LNHDA and SQIVND (reference sequence). CDR3: CASTNPRGRPRAFF. CDR3 in DNA: TGTGCCAGTACCAACCCCCGGGGCCGCCCTAGGGCTTTCTTT.

CDR3 in DNA: TGTGCCAGCAGACGGACAGGGGCTAATGAAAAACTGTTTTTT. Translation gives CASRRTGANEKLFF. The rearrangement links TRBV27 to TRBJ1-4; 9 nucleotides line up with TRBD1. Trimming took 6 bases from V and 3 from J; bases not matched to a gene: 2. CDR3 length equals 14 residues. CDR1 is MNHEY and CDR2 is SMNVEV in the germline V gene (reference sequence).

V and J are TRBV19 and TRBJ1-2; D gene ambiguous. The CDR3 sequence is 13 residues long. Germline CDR1 LNHDA, CDR2 SQIVND (reference sequence). Trimming left V 7 bases short and J 1 base short, with 10 bases between. The CDR3 loop reads CASKERLNYGYTF. CDR3 DNA: TGTGCCAGTAAAGAGAGACTTAACTATGGCTACACCTTC. Based on the CDR3 plus reference TRBV19 and TRBJ1-2, the full variable domain is DGGITQSPKYLFRKEGQNVTLSCEQNLNHDAMYWYRQDPGQGLRLIYYSQIVNDFQKGDIAEGYSVSREKKESFPLTVTSAQKNPTAFYLCASKERLNYGYTFGSGTRLTVV.

The chain combines TRBV5-6 with TRBJ2-2, with TRBD1 matching 8 bases. CDR1 is SGHDT, CDR2 YYEEEE, per germline. Germline trimming cut 2 bases from V and 6 bases from J; bases unmatched to any gene: 9. CDR3 length: 16 amino acids. The CDR3 DNA sequence: TGTGCCAGCAGCTTTGGACAGGGTGGGCTCCCCGGGGAGCTGTTTTTT. It yields the protein CASSFGQGGLPGELFF.